This T cell receptor (beta chain) is from a study of liver allograft versus peripheral blood T cells. Study context: The authors compared T cell receptor repertoires in transplanted livers with those in the peripheral blood of recipients. Findings and caveats of the study: Peripheral blood reportedly held T cell receptor repertoires that differed from those inside liver allografts.

The CDR3 is made up of 14 amino acids. CDR1 SGHNT and CDR2 YENEEA come from the germline V gene. V was cut by 5 bases and J by 7 bases, with 18 bases left in between. A single record per CDR3 protein comes from TCRdb applying MiXCR to the reads. The table lists roughly 3,600 distinct CDR3 sequences, about 16% of them singletons. With regard to this clonotype: The antigen remains unidentified.

V and J are TRBV11-3 and TRBJ2-7; D is possibly TRBD2 (7 bases). The clonotype was recovered from a human patient who had a liver transplant. Some of the T cells might come from the graft donor. DNA for the CDR3: TGTGCCAGCAGCCCTCGCGGGGGCTCTCTGGAGCAGTACTTC. Protein product: CASSPRGGSLEQYF. Full variable domain (rest looked up from reference TRBV11-3 and TRBJ2-7): EAGVVQSPRYKIIEKKQPVAFWCNPISGHNTLYWYLQNLGQGPELLIRYENEEAVDDSQLPKDRFSAERLKGVDSTLKIQPAELGDSAVYLCASSPRGGSLEQYFGPGTRLTVT.